This passage covers 26 T cell receptor beta chains from one sample sequenced in a study of shared clonotypes between healthy human individuals. This table comes from immunoSEQ multiplex PCR, and its TCRdb copy is limited to in-frame clones, with some not included. The data hold roughly 2.5 million clones, with roughly nine tenths observed a single time. The sequenced sample consisted of naive CD4+ T cells sorted from blood. Subset defined: CD45RA+ positively selected. Receptors originate from a man in his late teens or twenties in good health.

The chain combines TRBV6-5 with TRBJ1-2; 9 bases line up with TRBD1. The CDR3 spans 15 residues. Losses at the gene ends were 5 bases for V and 3 bases for J; bases not matched to a gene: 7. Germline V CDR1 and CDR2: MNHEY, SVGAGI. CDR3 sequence reads: CASSRDRADDYGYTF. CDR3 nucleotide sequence: TGTGCCAGCAGTAGGGACAGGGCTGATGACTATGGCTACACCTTC.

Written as DNA, the CDR3 is TGTGCCAGCACTTTCACCTCCTACGAGCAGTACTTC. As protein: CASTFTSYEQYF. The V call is TRBV2, the J call TRBJ2-7; D call uncertain. Deletions cut 7 bases from V and 0 bases from J, with 7 bases between. Germline V lookup: CDR1 SNHLY, CDR2 FYNNEI. The CDR3 loop spans 12 amino acids.

The J gene is TRBJ1-1, the V gene TRBV7-9, with a weak D call TRBD1 (5 bases). In germline, CDR1 is SEHNR, CDR2 FQNEAQ (reference sequence). V was clipped by 2 bases and J by 0 bases, with 16 bases between them. The CDR3 runs to 17 residues. The CDR3, as DNA: TGTGCCAGCAGCTTAACCGGGACTCGGGTAATGAACACTGAAGCTTTCTTT. Its protein is CASSLTGTRVMNTEAFF.

The chain carries TRBV5-4 and TRBJ1-1; TRBD1 aligns across 8 bases. In germline, CDR1 is SGHNT, CDR2 YYREEE (reference sequence). J gave up 2 bases and V 2 bases, and 5 bases lay outside the gene matches. The CDR3 is 15 amino acids. The CDR3, as DNA: TGTGCCAGCAGCTTCACAGGACAGGGAAACACTGAAGCTTTCTTT. Protein product: CASSFTGQGNTEAFF.

The rearrangement uses TRBV5-6 and TRBJ2-7; D unclear. The V gene's germline CDR1 is SGHDT and CDR2 YYEEEE. V lost 1 base and J 3 bases, leaving 8 bases between the germline ends. The length of the CDR3 is 13 residues. The CDR3 spells CASSLTVNYEQYF. The CDR3 DNA reads as TGTGCCAGCAGCTTGACCGTTAACTACGAGCAGTACTTC.

V usage is TRBV27 and J usage is TRBJ2-7, with 9 bases matching TRBD1. Germline CDR1 reads MNHEY; CDR2 reads SMNVEV (reference sequence). This CDR3 comprises 14 residues. The trim removed 5 bases at V and 7 bases at J, leaving 9 bases unmatched. CDR3 region: CASSPRTGVAEQYF. The CDR3 DNA sequence: TGTGCCAGCAGTCCGCGGACAGGGGTGGCGGAGCAGTACTTC.

This clone is a singleton in its sample. This sequence joins TRBV19 and TRBJ1-1; D is unclear. The CDR3 has 14 residues. Germline CDR1 LNHDA, CDR2 SQIVND (reference sequence). V lost 4 bases, J lost 2 bases, and 11 bases lay in between. The DNA of the CDR3 is TGTGCCAGTAGTACCGGGAGGGAAAACACTGAAGCTTTCTTT. This gives the protein CASSTGRENTEAFF. The whole variable domain, remainder taken from reference TRBV19 and TRBJ1-1, is DGGITQSPKYLFRKEGQNVTLSCEQNLNHDAMYWYRQDPGQGLRLIYYSQIVNDFQKGDIAEGYSVSREKKESFPLTVTSAQKNPTAFYLCASSTGRENTEAFFGQGTRLTVV.

The V and J genes are TRBV5-1 and TRBJ2-2; TRBD2 agrees at 11 bases. The CDR3 contains 15 residues. With V trimmed by 6 bases and J by 6 bases, 7 bases remained unmatched. Germline-derived CDR1 and CDR2 are SGHRS and YFSETQ. The CDR3: CASILLAGGPGELFF. The CDR3 DNA reads TGCGCCAGCATCCTTCTAGCGGGAGGACCCGGGGAGCTGTTTTTT. Full variable domain (remainder filled in from reference TRBV5-1 and TRBJ2-2): KAGVTQTPRYLIKTRGQQVTLSCSPISGHRSVSWYQQTPGQGLQFLFEYFSETQRNKGNFPGRFSGRQFSNSRSEMNVSTLELGDSALYLCASILLAGGPGELFFGEGSRLTVL.

As concerns this clone: The same CDR3 also results from other DNA sequences found in this sample. This sequence joins TRBV28 and TRBJ2-2; D may be TRBD2 (6 bases). Per germline, CDR1 MDHEN and CDR2 SYDVKM. The CDR3 extends over 15 amino acids. Trimming cost V 3 bases and J 4 bases, with 12 bases left between them. The DNA of the CDR3 is TGTGCCAGCAGTTTGGGCGGGGCGGGCACCGGGGAGCTGTTTTTT. This gives the protein CASSLGGAGTGELFF.

The CDR3 sequence is CAWSPGMEGYTF. CDR3 coding DNA: TGTGCCTGGAGTCCAGGGATGGAAGGCTACACCTTC. The chain uses TRBV30 and TRBJ1-2, with a tentative D call TRBD1 (5 bases). V dropped 2 bases and J dropped 8 bases, with 12 bases sitting between them. There are 12 residues in the CDR3. Germline V CDR1 and CDR2: GTSNPN, SVGIG (reference sequence).

V and J are TRBV5-1 and TRBJ2-7, with TRBD2 matching over 8 bases. The ends lost 0 bases at V and 4 bases at J; junction bases unmatched: 6. Per germline, CDR1 SGHRS and CDR2 YFSETQ. The CDR3 loop spans 15 amino acids. The CDR3 is CASSLESAGGYEQYF. The CDR3 coding sequence is TGCGCCAGCAGCTTGGAGAGCGCGGGGGGATACGAGCAGTACTTC. The full variable domain, rest sourced from reference TRBV5-1 and TRBJ2-7, is KAGVTQTPRYLIKTRGQQVTLSCSPISGHRSVSWYQQTPGQGLQFLFEYFSETQRNKGNFPGRFSGRQFSNSRSEMNVSTLELGDSALYLCASSLESAGGYEQYFGPGTRLTVT.

The chain combines TRBV6-5 with TRBJ1-2; 7 nucleotides align to TRBD1. Per germline, CDR1 MNHEY and CDR2 SVGAGI. CDR3 size: 14 residues. V lost 7 bases, J lost 4 bases, and 9 bases stayed unmatched. This chain's CDR3 is CASNDRDRIYGYTF. The CDR3 DNA reads TGTGCCAGCAATGACCGGGACAGAATCTATGGCTACACCTTC.

The chain joins TRBV5-4 to TRBJ1-1, with D possibly matching TRBD1 (5 bases). V dropped 0 bases and J dropped 4 bases, with 13 bases sitting between them. CDR3 length equals 15 residues. Looked up from germline, CDR1 is SGHNT and CDR2 is YYREEE (reference sequence). The CDR3 is CASSLAAGFGTEAFF. CDR3 DNA sequence: TGTGCCAGCAGCTTGGCCGCAGGGTTTGGCACTGAAGCTTTCTTT.

This chain uses TRBV5-6 with TRBJ2-1, with TRBD1 matching 10 bases. The ends lost 4 bases at V and 10 bases at J; junction bases unmatched: 11. The CDR3 spans 15 residues. Germline V CDR1 and CDR2: SGHDT, YYEEEE. CDR3 loop: CASSPGQGIRVEQFF. For the CDR3, the DNA is TGTGCCAGCAGCCCGGGACAGGGGATAAGAGTAGAGCAGTTCTTC.

The V gene is TRBV30, the J gene TRBJ1-5; TRBD1 matches 7 bases. This CDR3 region has 13 residues. The ends lost 5 bases at V and 4 bases at J; junction bases unmatched: 5. Per germline, CDR1 GTSNPN and CDR2 SVGIG (reference sequence). In DNA form, the CDR3 reads TGTGCCTGGGGGGACAGCCTAAATCAGCCCCAGCATTTT. Its protein is CAWGDSLNQPQHF.

The chain joins TRBV11-2 to TRBJ2-7; D not resolved. Deletions cut 6 bases from V and 7 bases from J, with 28 bases between. Germline-derived CDR1 and CDR2 are SGHAT and FQNNGV. The CDR3 loop spans 17 amino acids. In DNA form, the CDR3 reads TGTGCCAGCAGAAACCAGGCGGCAGCTATAATCCTAGAAGAGCAGTACTTC. Its translation: CASRNQAAAIILEEQYF.

V gene TRBV18 combines with J gene TRBJ2-7; D is undetermined. The CDR3 totals 13 residues. The V end was cut by 2 bases, the J end by 3 bases, with 8 bases between. CDR1 and CDR2 (germline): KGHSH, LQKENI. CDR3 loop: CASSPEENYEQYF. The CDR3 coding sequence is TGTGCCAGCTCACCAGAGGAGAACTACGAGCAGTACTTC.

A word on this clone: In the same sample, other DNA sequences code for this CDR3. The chain carries TRBV19 and TRBJ1-2, with no clear D. Germline loops: CDR1 LNHDA, CDR2 SQIVND (reference sequence). There are 11 residues in the CDR3. Trimming removed 3 bases at V and 7 bases at J, with 6 bases between. CDR3 sequence (DNA): TGTGCCAGTAGTATTGGGCGTGGCTACACCTTC. Amino acid sequence: CASSIGRGYTF.

This chain joins TRBV28 and TRBJ2-7; maybe TRBD2 (6 bases). From germline, CDR1 is MDHEN and CDR2 SYDVKM. There are 16 residues in the CDR3. V was trimmed by 1 base and J by 3 bases, leaving 16 bases between them. CDR3 in amino acids: CASSLFRGRRDYEQYF. The DNA of the CDR3 is TGTGCCAGCAGTTTATTCCGGGGAAGGCGGGACTACGAGCAGTACTTC. The full variable domain, rest sourced from reference TRBV28 and TRBJ2-7, is DVKVTQSSRYLVKRTGEKVFLECVQDMDHENMFWYRQDPGLGLRLIYFSYDVKMKEKGDIPEGYSVSREKKERFSLILESASTNQTSMYLCASSLFRGRRDYEQYFGPGTRLTVT.

This chain uses TRBV19 with TRBJ1-5; TRBD1 agrees at 10 bases. Trimming took 6 bases from V and 2 from J; bases not matched to a gene: 4. CDR1 is LNHDA and CDR2 is SQIVND in the germline V gene (reference sequence). The CDR3 totals 15 residues. The CDR3 region is CASRGQGIGNQPQHF. The CDR3 region has the DNA TGTGCCAGTAGGGGACAGGGGATCGGCAATCAGCCCCAGCATTTT.

The V and J genes are TRBV18 and TRBJ2-7; 8 bases match TRBD1. Germline CDR1 KGHSH, CDR2 LQKENI. V shed 1 base and J 4 bases; nucleotides not matched to a gene: 6. This CDR3 is 15 amino acids long. CDR3 DNA sequence: TGTGCCAGCTCACCACTTGTACAGGGGGGATACGAGCAGTACTTC. Its translation is CASSPLVQGGYEQYF.

The sample holds one count of this clone. The chain combines TRBV4-3 with TRBJ2-4; 11 nucleotides align to TRBD1. Germline V lookup: CDR1 LGHNA, CDR2 YSLEER. The ends lost 2 bases at V and 0 bases at J; junction bases unmatched: 9. The length of the CDR3 is 19 residues. Here the CDR3 DNA reads TGCGCCAGCAGCCAACGATGGACAGGGGGCGATTCAGCCAAAAACATTCAGTACTTC. Translating it yields CASSQRWTGGDSAKNIQYF.

This clone was picked up one time. This chain uses TRBV28 with TRBJ2-2; D perhaps matches TRBD2 (6 bases). CDR3 length: 15 residues. Germline V gene data show CDR1 as MDHEN and CDR2 as SYDVKM. V lost 7 bases, J lost 5 bases, and 17 bases lay in between. Written as DNA, the CDR3 is TGTGCCAGCATGTGGTCCTGGGGGGATACCGGGGAGCTGTTTTTT. It yields the protein CASMWSWGDTGELFF.

As regards this clone: The identical CDR3 is also encoded by other nucleotide sequences in the sample. V is TRBV6-5 and J is TRBJ1-2; no reliable D call. CDR1 and CDR2 (germline): MNHEY, SVGAGI. V was shortened by 2 bases and J by 3 bases, with 7 bases between the two germline ends. The CDR3 is made up of 13 amino acids. The CDR3 loop reads CASSYNRDYGYTF. In DNA, the CDR3 is TGTGCCAGCAGTTACAATCGGGACTATGGCTACACCTTC.

V gene TRBV6-5 combines with J gene TRBJ1-4, with 11 bases that match TRBD1. CDR3 length: 15 residues. V dropped 6 bases and J dropped 8; count of bases not matched to a gene: 8. Germline V gives CDR1 MNHEY, CDR2 SVGAGI. CDR3 sequence: CASSRGTGGKEKLFF. Here the CDR3 DNA reads TGTGCCAGCAGCCGAGGGACAGGGGGAAAGGAAAAACTGTTTTTT.

As concerns this clone: This CDR3 is also generated by other DNA sequences in the sample. This rearrangement joins TRBV30 to TRBJ2-7; D might be TRBD1 (6 bases). This CDR3 region has 13 residues. Trimming took off 0 bases at V and 4 bases at J, with 10 bases between the two ends. Germline lookup yields CDR1 GTSNPN and CDR2 SVGIG (reference sequence). This CDR3 reads CAWSVGGRYEQYF. CDR3 in DNA: TGTGCCTGGAGTGTAGGGGGAAGGTACGAGCAGTACTTC.